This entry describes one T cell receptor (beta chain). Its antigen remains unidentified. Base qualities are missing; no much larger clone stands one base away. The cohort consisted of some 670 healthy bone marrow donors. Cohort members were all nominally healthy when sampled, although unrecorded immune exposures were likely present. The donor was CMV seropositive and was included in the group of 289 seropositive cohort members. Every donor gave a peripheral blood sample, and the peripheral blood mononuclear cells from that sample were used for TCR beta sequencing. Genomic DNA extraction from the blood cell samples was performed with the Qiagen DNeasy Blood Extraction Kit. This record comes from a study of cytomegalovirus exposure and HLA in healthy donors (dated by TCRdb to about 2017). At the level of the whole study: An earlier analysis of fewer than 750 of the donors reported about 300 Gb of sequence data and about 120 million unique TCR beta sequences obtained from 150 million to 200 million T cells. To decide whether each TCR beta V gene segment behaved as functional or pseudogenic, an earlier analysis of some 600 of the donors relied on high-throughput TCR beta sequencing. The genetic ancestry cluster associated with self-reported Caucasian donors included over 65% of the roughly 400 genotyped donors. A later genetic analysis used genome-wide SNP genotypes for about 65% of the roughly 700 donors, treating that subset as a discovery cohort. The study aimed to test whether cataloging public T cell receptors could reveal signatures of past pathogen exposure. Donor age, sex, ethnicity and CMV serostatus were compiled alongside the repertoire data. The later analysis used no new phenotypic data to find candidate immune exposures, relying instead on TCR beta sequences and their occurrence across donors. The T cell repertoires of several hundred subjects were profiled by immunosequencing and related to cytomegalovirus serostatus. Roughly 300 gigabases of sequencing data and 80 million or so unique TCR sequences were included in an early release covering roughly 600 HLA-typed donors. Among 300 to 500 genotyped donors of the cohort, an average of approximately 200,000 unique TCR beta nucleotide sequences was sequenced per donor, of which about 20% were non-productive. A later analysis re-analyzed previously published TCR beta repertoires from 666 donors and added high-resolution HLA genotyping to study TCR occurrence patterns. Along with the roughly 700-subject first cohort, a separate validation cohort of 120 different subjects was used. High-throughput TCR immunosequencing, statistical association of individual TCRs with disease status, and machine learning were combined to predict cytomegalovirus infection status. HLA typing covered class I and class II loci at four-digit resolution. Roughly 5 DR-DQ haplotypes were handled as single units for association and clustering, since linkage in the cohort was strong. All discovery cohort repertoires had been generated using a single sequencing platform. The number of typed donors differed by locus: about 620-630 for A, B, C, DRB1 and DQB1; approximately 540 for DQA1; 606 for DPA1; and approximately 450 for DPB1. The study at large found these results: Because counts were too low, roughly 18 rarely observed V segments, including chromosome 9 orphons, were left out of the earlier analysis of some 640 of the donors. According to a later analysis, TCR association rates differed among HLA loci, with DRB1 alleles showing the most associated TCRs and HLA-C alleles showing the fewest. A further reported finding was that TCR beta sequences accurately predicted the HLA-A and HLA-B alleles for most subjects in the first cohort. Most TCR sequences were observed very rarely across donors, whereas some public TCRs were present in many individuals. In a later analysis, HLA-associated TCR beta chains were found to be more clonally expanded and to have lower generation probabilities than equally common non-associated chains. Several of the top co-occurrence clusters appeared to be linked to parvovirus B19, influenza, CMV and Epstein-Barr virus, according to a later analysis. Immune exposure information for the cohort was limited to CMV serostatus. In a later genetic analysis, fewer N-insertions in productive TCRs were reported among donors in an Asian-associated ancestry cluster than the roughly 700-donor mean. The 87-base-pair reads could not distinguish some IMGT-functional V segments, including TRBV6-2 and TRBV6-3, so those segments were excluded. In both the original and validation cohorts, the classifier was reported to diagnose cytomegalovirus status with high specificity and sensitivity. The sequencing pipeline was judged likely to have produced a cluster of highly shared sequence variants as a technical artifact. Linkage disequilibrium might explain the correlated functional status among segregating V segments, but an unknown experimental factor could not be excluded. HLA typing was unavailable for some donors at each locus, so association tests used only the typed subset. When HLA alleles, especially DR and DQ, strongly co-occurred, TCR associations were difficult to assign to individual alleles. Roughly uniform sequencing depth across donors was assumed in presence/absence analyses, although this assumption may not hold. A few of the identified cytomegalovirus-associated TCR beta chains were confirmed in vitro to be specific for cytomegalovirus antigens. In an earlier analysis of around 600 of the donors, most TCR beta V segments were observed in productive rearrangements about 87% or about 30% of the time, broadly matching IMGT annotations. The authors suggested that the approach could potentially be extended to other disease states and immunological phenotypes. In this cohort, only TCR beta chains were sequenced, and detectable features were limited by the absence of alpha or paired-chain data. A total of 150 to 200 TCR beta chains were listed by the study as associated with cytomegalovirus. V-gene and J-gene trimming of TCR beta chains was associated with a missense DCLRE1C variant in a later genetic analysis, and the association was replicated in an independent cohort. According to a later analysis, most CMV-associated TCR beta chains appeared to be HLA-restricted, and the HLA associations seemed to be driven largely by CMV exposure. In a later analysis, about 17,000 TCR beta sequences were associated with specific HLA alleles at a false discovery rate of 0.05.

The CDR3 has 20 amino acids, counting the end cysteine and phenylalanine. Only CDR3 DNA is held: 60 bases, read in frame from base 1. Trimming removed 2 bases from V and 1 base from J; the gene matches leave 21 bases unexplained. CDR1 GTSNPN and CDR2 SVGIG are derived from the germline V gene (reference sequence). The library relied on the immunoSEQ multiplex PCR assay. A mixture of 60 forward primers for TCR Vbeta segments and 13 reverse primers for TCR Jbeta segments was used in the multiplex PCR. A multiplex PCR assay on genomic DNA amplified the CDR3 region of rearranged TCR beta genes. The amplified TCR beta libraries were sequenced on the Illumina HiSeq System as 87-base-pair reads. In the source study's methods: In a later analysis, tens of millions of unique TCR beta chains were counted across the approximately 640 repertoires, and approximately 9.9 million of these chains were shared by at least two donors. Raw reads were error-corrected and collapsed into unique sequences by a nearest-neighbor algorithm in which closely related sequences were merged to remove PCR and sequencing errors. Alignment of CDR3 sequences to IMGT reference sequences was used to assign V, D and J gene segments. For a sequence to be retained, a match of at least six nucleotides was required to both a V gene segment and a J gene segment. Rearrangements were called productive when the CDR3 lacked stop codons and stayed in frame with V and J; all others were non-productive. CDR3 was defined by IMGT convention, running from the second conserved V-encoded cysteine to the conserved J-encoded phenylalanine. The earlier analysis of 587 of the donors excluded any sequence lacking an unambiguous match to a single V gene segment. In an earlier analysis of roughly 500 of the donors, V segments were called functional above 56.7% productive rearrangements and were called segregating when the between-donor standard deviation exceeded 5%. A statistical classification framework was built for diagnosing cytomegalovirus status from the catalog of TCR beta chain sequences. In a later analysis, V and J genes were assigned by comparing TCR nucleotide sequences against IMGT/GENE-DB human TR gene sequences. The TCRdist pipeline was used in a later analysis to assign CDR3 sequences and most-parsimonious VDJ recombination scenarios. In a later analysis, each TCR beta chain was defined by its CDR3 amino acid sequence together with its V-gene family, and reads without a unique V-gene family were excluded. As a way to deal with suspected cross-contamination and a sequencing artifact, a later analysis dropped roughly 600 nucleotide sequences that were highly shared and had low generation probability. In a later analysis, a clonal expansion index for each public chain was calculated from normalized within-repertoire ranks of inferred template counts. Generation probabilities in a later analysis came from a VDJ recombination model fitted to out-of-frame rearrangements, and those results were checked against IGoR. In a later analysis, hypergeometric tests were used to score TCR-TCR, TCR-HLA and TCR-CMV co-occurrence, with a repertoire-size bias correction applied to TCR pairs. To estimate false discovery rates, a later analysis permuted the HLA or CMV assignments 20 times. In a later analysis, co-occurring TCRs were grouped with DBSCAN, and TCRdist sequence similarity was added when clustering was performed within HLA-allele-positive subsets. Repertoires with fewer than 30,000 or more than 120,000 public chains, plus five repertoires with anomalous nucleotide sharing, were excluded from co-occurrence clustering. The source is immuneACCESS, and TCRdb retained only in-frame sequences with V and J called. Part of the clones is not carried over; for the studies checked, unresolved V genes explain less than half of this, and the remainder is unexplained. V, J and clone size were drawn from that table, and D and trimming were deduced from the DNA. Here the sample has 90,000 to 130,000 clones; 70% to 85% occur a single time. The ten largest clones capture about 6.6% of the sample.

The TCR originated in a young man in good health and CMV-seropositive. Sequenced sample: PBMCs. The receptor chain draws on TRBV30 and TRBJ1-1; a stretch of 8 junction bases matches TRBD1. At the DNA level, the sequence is TGTGCCTGGAGTAGTCATAACATCTTAAGGACAGGGATAAAGAACACTGAAGCTTTCTTT. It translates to CAWSSHNILRTGIKNTEAFF.